This T cell receptor (beta chain) was identified during a study of spatial heterogeneity in lung cancer. Notes on the study in general: Tumoral mutation counts were tracked by counts of expanded intratumoral alpha and beta TCRs.

Regarding time point: sample taken at primary tumor resection. By sample fraction, this clonotype is medium-sized. The antigen remains undetermined. A single record per CDR3 protein comes from TCRdb applying MiXCR to the 5' RACE reads. The data show some 8,700 distinct CDR3 sequences, 12% seen once. The CDR3 runs to 12 residues. Per germline, CDR1 SGHTA and CDR2 FQGNSA. The V end lost 8 bases, the J end lost 13 bases, and 15 bases lay between the germline ends. The TCR was taken from a male donor with early-stage non-small cell lung cancer. The chain is built from TRBV7-2 and TRBJ1-6; a possible D gene is TRBD1 (5 bases). The specimen was lung tumor tissue, collected at surgery. This CDR3 reads CASSWGGSPLHF. The DNA for the CDR3 is TGTGCCAGCTCCTGGGGCGGATCGCCCCTCCACTTT.